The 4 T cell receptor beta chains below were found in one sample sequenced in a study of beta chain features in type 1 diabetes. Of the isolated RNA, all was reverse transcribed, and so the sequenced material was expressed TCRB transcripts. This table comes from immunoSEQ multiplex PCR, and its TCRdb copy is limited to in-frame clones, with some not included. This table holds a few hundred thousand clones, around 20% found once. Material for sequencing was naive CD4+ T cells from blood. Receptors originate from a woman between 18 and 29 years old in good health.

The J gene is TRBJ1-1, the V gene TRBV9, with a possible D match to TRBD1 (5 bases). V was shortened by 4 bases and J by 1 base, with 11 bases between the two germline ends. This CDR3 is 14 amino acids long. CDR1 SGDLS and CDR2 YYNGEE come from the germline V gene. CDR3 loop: CASSSTTGNTEAFF. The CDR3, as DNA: TGTGCCAGCAGCTCTACTACAGGGAACACTGAAGCTTTCTTT.

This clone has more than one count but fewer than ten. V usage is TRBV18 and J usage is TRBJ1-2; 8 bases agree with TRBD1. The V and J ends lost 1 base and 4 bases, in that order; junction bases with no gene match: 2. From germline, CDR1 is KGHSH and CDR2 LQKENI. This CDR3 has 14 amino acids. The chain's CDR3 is CASSPRDRPYGYTF. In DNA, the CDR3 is TGTGCCAGCTCACCACGGGACAGGCCCTATGGCTACACCTTC.

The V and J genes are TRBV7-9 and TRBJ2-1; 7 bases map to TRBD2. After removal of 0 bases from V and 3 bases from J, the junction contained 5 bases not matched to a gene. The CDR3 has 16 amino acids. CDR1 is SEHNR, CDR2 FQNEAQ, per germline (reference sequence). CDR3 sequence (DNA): TGTGCCAGCAGCTTAGCGCGCCTAGCGGTCTACAATGAGCAGTTCTTC. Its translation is CASSLARLAVYNEQFF.

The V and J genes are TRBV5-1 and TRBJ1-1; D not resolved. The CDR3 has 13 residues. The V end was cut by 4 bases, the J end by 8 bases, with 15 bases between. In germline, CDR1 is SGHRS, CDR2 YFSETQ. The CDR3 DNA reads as TGCGCCAGCAGCGGTTCACGCTTTGGCGAAGCTTTCTTT. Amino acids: CASSGSRFGEAFF.